The clone carrying this TCR beta chain was detected only a few times. Its antigen remains unidentified. The CDR3 runs to 13 residues. Germline V gene sequence: CDR1 MDHEN, CDR2 SYDVKM. V gave up 6 bases and J gave up 7 bases, with 13 bases separating them. Before sequencing, viral peptide pools were used by the ViraFEST assay to expand antigen-specific CD4+ T cells. Culture lasted approximately 10 days before CD4+ T cell isolation. Neither prior SARS-CoV-2 infection nor positive nucleocapsid antibodies were present in the vaccine recipients. In the cultures, half the medium was exchanged for IL-2 medium on days 3 and 7. The record originates from a study of vaccination effects on CD4 cells after COVID-19. About the study: Participants received two doses of either the BNT162b2 or mRNA-1273 vaccine.

Repertoires were generated with immunoSEQ multiplex PCR, while TCRdb's copy carries only in-frame clones and drops some. This sample has more than 40,000 clones, with 77% found just once. Study outcomes and limitations: Cross-reactivity with common cold coronaviruses was shown by only 1 of 255 vaccine-induced clones in healthy vaccinees.

The source is a human donor who received a COVID-19 vaccine. Here the sequenced sample was CD4+ T cells from PBMCs cultured with HCoV-NL63 spike peptides, taken before COVID-19 vaccination. The chain employs TRBV28 and TRBJ1-5; D unclear. The CDR3 loop is CASSTTARQPQHF. The CDR3 DNA is TGTGCCAGCAGCACAACGGCAAGGCAGCCCCAGCATTTT.